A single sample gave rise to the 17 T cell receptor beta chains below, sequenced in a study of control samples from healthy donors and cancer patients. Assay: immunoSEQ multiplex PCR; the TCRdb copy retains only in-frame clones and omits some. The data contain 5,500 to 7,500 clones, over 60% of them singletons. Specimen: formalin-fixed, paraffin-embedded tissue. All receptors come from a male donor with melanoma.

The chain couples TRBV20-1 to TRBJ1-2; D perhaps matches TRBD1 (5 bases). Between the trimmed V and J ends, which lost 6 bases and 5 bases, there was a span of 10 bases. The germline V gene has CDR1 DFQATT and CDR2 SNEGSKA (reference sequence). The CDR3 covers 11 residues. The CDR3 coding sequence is TGCAGTGCACCCGCAGGGTATGGCTACACCTTC. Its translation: CSAPAGYGYTF.

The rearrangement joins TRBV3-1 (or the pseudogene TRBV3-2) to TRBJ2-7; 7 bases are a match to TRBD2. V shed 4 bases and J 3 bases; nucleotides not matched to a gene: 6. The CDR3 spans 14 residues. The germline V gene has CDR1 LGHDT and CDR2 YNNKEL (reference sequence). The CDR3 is CASSLGLVNYEQYF. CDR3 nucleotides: TGTGCCAGCAGCCTAGGACTAGTGAACTACGAGCAGTACTTC.

CDR3 region: CASRQGANSGNTIYF. CDR3 DNA sequence: TGCGCCAGCAGACAGGGGGCCAACTCTGGAAACACCATATATTTT. The V and J genes are TRBV5-1 and TRBJ1-3; 9 nucleotides line up with TRBD1. Germline V gene data show CDR1 as SGHRS and CDR2 as YFSETQ. CDR3 length: 15 amino acids. V was pared by 5 bases and J by 0 bases, with 3 bases of the junction left unmatched.

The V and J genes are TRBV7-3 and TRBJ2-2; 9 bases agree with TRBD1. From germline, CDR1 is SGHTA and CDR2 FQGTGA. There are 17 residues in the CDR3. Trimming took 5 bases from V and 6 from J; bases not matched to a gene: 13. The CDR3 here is CASSRISGQGSAGELFF. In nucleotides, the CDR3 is TGTGCCAGCAGCCGCATTTCGGGACAGGGTAGCGCCGGGGAGCTGTTTTTT.

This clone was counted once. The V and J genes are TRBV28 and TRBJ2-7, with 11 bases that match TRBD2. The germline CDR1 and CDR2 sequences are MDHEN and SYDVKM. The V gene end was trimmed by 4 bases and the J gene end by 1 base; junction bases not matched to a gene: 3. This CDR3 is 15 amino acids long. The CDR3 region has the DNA TGTGCCAGCAGTTGGACTAGCGGGCCTTCCTACGAGCAGTACTTC. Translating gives CASSWTSGPSYEQYF.

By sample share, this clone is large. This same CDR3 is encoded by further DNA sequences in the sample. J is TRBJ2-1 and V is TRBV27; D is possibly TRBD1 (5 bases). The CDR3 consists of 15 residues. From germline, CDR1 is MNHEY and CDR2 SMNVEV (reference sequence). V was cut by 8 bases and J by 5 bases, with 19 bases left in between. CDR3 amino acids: CASRAARVSDNEQFF. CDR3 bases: TGTGCCAGCCGAGCTGCCAGGGTGTCGGACAATGAGCAGTTCTTC.

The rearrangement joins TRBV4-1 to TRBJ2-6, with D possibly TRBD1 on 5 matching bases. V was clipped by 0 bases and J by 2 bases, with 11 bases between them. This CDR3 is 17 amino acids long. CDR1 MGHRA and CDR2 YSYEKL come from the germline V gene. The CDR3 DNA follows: TGCGCCAGCAGCCAAGACAGGGCTATCACTGGGGCCAACGTCCTGACTTTC. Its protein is CASSQDRAITGANVLTF.

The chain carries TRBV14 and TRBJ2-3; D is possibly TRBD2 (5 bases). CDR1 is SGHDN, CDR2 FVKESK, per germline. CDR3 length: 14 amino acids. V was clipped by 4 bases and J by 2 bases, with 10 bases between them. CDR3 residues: CASSRRTFTDTQYF. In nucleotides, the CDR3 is TGTGCCAGCAGCCGGAGGACCTTCACAGATACGCAGTATTTT. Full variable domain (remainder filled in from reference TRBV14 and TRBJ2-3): EAGVTQFPSHSVIEKGQTVTLRCDPISGHDNLYWYRRVMGKEIKFLLHFVKESKQDESGMPNNRFLAERTGGTYSTLKVQPAELEDSGVYFCASSRRTFTDTQYFGPGTRLTVL.

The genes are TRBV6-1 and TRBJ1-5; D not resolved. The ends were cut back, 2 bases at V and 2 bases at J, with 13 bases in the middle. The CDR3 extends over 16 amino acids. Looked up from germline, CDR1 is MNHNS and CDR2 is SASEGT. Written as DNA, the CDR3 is TGTGCCAGCAGTGAATCGTGGGGAGGAGGCAATCAGCCCCAGCATTTT. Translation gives CASSESWGGGNQPQHF.

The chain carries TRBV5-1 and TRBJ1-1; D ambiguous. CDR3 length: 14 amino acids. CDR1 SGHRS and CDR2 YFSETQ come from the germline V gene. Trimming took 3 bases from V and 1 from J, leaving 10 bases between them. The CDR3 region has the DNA TGCGCCAGCAGCTCAGCCCAGCCGAACACTGAAGCTTTCTTT. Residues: CASSSAQPNTEAFF.

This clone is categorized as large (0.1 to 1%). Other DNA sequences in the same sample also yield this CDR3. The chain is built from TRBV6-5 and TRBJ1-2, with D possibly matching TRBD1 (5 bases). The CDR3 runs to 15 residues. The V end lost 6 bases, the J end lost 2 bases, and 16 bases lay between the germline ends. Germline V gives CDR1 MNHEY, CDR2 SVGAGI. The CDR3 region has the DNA TGTGCCAGCAGCTCATCAGGGACCTCAAACTATGGCTACACCTTC. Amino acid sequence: CASSSSGTSNYGYTF.

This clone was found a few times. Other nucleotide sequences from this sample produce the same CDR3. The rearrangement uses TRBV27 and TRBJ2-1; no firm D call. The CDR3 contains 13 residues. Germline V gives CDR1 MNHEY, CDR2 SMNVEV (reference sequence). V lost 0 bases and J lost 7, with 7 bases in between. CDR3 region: CASSLSRQNEQFF. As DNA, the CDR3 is TGTGCCAGCAGTTTATCCCGCCAGAATGAGCAGTTCTTC.

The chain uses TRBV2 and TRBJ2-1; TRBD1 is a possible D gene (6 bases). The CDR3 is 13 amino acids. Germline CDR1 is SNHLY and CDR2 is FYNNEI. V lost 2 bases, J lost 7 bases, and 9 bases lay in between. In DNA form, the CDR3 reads TGTGCCAGCAGTGAATGGCAGGGGAATGAGCAGTTCTTC. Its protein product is CASSEWQGNEQFF.

CDR3 bases: TGCGCCAGCAGCCATCAAGGGACTAGCGGGAGTGATACGCAGTATTTT. This encodes CASSHQGTSGSDTQYF. V and J are TRBV4-1 and TRBJ2-3; 14 bases align to TRBD2. The V gene end was trimmed by 3 bases and the J gene end by 6 bases; junction bases not matched to a gene: 5. The CDR3 is made up of 16 amino acids. In germline, CDR1 is MGHRA, CDR2 YSYEKL.

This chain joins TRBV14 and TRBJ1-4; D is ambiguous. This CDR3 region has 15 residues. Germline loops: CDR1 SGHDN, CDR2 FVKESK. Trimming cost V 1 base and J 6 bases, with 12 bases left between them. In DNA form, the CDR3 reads TGTGCCAGCAGCCAAGGTGGAGGGATTTATGAAAAACTGTTTTTT. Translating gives CASSQGGGIYEKLFF. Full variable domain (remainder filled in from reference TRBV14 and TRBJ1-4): EAGVTQFPSHSVIEKGQTVTLRCDPISGHDNLYWYRRVMGKEIKFLLHFVKESKQDESGMPNNRFLAERTGGTYSTLKVQPAELEDSGVYFCASSQGGGIYEKLFFGSGTQLSVL.

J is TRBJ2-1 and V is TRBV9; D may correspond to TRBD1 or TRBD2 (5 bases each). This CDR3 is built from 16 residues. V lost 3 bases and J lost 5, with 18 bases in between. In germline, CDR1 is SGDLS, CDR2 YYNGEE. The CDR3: CASSGGVGLRNNEQFF. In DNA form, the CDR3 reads TGTGCCAGCAGCGGAGGGGTAGGACTGCGGAACAATGAGCAGTTCTTC.

CDR3 sequence (DNA): TGTGCCAGCAGCACCAGGGGAGGCTATGGCTACACCTTC. Translation: CASSTRGGYGYTF. The chain couples TRBV7-6 to TRBJ1-2, with D perhaps TRBD1 (6 bases). The CDR3 covers 13 residues. Looked up from germline, CDR1 is SGHVS and CDR2 is FNYEAQ. The germline V and J ends were trimmed by 5 bases and 4 bases, with 11 bases remaining between them.